A selection of T cell receptor beta chains follows, all from one sample in a study of T cell responses to AZD1222 COVID-19 vaccine. Profiled with immunoSEQ multiplex PCR; TCRdb holds only in-frame clones, not every one. Among fewer than 200,000 clones, around 90% were seen once, and the ten largest hold less than 0.55%. The specimen comprised peripheral blood, sampled on day 0 of AZD1222 vaccination. The receptors were sampled from an adult in good health. Each CDR3 is given with its conserved first and last residue. A D gene is named only where the DNA matches it firmly. A row's size may be missing; if present it is once, few, many or a size class.

>.|TRBJ1-1|.|TRBV5-4
TGTGCCAGCAGCTCACAGGGTCTCGACACTGAAGCTTTCTTT
CASSSQGLDTEAFF
>TRBD2|TRBJ2-2|.|TRBV10-3
TGTGCCATCAGTGAGTCCCCCGGGGCGGGGGGGCCCAACACCGGGGAGCTGTTTTTT
CAISESPGAGGPNTGELFF
>TRBD1|TRBJ1-1|.|TRBV16
TGTGCCAGCAGCCAAATGGGGACAGGGCCGAACACTGAAGCTTTCTTT
CASSQMGTGPNTEAFF
>.|TRBJ2-3|.|TRBV9
TGTGCCAGCAGCGTGGGGCCGGGAAGGACCGGCACAGATACGCAGTATTTT
CASSVGPGRTGTDTQYF
>.|TRBJ1-6|.|TRBV12-2
TGTGCAAGTCACGATTCCGGGACAGGGAAGTCACCCCTCCACTTT
CASHDSGTGKSPLHF
>TRBD2|TRBJ2-3|.|TRBV20-1
TGCAGTGCTAGTCTAGCGGGGTTTAGCACAGATACGCAGTATTTT
CSASLAGFSTDTQYF
>.|TRBJ2-7|.|TRBV28
TGTGCCAGCAGTTTAGGTGGTGGACGGGCGGCGTACTTC
CASSLGGGRAAYF
>TRBD1|TRBJ1-3|.|TRBV5-1
TGCGCCAGCAGCTTGCAGGGGGCGATTTCTGGAAACACCATATATTTT
CASSLQGAISGNTIYF
>.|TRBJ2-2|.|TRBV28
TGTGCCAGCATCTACACCCAGGGGCCCGGGGAGCTGTTTTTT
CASIYTQGPGELFF
>TRBD2|TRBJ2-3|.|TRBV6-1
TGTGCCAGCAGTGACGGACTAGCGGCGACAGATACGCAGTATTTT
CASSDGLAATDTQYF
>.|TRBJ1-2|.|TRBV9
TGTGCCAGCAGCGTAGGGGACCTAGGGGGCTACACCTTC
CASSVGDLGGYTF
>.|TRBJ1-1|.|TRBV5-1
TGCGCCAGCAGCTCCGAATTGAACACTGAAGCTTTCTTT
CASSSELNTEAFF
>.|TRBJ1-4|.|TRBV2
TGTGCCAGCAGTGAAGCGCTTCTCTTGAGACTGTTTTTT
CASSEALLLRLFF
>.|TRBJ1-2|once|TRBV11-2
TGTGCCAGCAGCTGGGACTACGGCTACACCTTC
CASSWDYGYTF
>TRBD1|TRBJ1-6|.|TRBV19
TGTGCCAGTGGAAGCAGGGGGGAATCACCCCTCCACTTT
CASGSRGESPLHF
>.|TRBJ1-2|.|TRBV5-1
TGCGCCAGCAGCGAGCAGGCCCAGGATGGCTACACCTTC
CASSEQAQDGYTF
>TRBD1|TRBJ2-3|.|TRBV5-4
TGTGCCAGCAGCTTGCCCCGGACAGGGATCACAGATACGCAGTATTTT
CASSLPRTGITDTQYF
>TRBD1|TRBJ1-5|.|TRBV7-8
TGTGCCAGCAGCTTCGCCGGGACAGGTCCGGTGGGGAGCAATCAGCCCCAGCATTTT
CASSFAGTGPVGSNQPQHF
>.|TRBJ2-3|.|TRBV29-1
TGCAGCGTTGGTGTGGGAGATACGCAGTATTTT
CSVGVGDTQYF
>.|TRBJ2-3|.|TRBV4-3
TGCGCCAGCAGCCAAGGGGTTTTTGGAACGTCAACAGATACGCAGTATTTT
CASSQGVFGTSTDTQYF
>.|TRBJ1-5|.|TRBV3-1/TRBV3-2
TGTGCCAGCAGCCAAGGATACCAGACTTATCAGCCCCAGCATTTT
CASSQGYQTYQPQHF
>.|TRBJ2-3|.|TRBV7-2
TGTGCCAGCAGCTTCGGACTAAGCACAGATACGCAGTATTTT
CASSFGLSTDTQYF
>.|TRBJ1-1|few|TRBV7-3
TGTGCCAGCAGCTTAGGACACCAGAACACTGAAGCTTTCTTT
CASSLGHQNTEAFF
>TRBD2|TRBJ2-2|.|TRBV4-3
TGCGCCAGCAGCCTAGAGCCGCCCAGCGGGGGTGGCACCGGGGAGCTGTTTTTT
CASSLEPPSGGGTGELFF
>.|TRBJ1-2|.|TRBV24-1
TGTGCCACCAGTGAGCCGACAACTAATTATGGCTACACCTTC
CATSEPTTNYGYTF
>.|TRBJ1-2|few|TRBV12-3/TRBV12-4
TGTGCCAGCAGTTTACGGGGGGGTTACGGCTACACCTTC
CASSLRGGYGYTF
>.|TRBJ2-5|.|TRBV5-1
TGCGCCAGCAGCATCCGGACAGTCCAAGAGACCCAGTACTTC
CASSIRTVQETQYF
>.|TRBJ2-7|.|TRBV7-2
TGTGCCAGCAGCTTAGGACAGTCTTACTACGAGCAGTACTTC
CASSLGQSYYEQYF